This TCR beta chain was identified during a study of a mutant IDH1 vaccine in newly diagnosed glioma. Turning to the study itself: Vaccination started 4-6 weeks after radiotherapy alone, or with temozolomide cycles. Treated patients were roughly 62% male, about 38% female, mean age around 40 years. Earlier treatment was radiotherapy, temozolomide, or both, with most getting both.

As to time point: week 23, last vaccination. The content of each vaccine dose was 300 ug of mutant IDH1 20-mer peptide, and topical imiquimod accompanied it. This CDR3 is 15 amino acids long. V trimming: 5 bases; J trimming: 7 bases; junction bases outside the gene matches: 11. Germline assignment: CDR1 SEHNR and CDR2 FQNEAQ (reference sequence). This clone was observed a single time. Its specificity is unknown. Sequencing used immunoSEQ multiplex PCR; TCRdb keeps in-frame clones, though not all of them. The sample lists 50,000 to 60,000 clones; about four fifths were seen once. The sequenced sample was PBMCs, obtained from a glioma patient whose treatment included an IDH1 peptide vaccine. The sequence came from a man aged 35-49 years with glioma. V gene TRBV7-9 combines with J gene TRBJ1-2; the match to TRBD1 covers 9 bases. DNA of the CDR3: TGTGCCAGCAGCCTAGGATCCGGGACAGGGCTTGGCTACACCTTC. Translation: CASSLGSGTGLGYTF.